This TCR beta chain derives from a study of OX40 agonist ivuxolimab in advanced cancers. The assay was immunoSEQ multiplex PCR, and TCRdb's table has in-frame clones only and misses some. The sample comprises some 60,000 clones, 70% to 90% of which are singletons, and 3.5% to 4% rests with the top ten. As to this clone: Its cognate antigen is unknown.

The CDR3 sequence is 13 residues long. CDR1 and CDR2 (germline): SGDLS, YYNGEE. V gave up 3 bases and J gave up 8 bases; unmatched junction bases: 2. Broader study findings: Nonresponders included some who also had low normalized T-cell clonal expansion. CD8+ T cells were the subset that, on average, had more expanded clones than CD4+.

The chain links TRBV9 to TRBJ1-6; 7 nucleotides agree with TRBD1. The starting material was CD4+ or CD8+ T cells sorted from blood, obtained in a trial of the OX40 agonist ivuxolimab. The receptor's source is an adult with an advanced solid tumor such as melanoma, head and neck, liver or kidney cancer. The CDR3 protein is CASSGTGDSPLHF. The CDR3 bases are TGTGCCAGCAGCGGCACAGGGGATTCACCCCTCCACTTT.